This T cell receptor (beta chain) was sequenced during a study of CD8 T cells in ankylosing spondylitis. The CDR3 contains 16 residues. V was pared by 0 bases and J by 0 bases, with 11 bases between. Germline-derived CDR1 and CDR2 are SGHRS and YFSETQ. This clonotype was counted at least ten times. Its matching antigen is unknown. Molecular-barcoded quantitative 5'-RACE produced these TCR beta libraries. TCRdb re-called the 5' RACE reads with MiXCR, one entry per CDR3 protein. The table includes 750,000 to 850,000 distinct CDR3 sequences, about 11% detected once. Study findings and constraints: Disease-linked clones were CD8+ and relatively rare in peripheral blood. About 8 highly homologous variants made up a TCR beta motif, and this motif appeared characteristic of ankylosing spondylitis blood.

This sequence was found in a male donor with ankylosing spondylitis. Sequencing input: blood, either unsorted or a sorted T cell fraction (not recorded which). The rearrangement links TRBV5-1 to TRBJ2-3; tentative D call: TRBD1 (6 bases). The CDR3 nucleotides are TGCGCCAGCAGCTTGGCTGGGACATCTAGCACAGATACGCAGTATTTT. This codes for CASSLAGTSSTDTQYF.